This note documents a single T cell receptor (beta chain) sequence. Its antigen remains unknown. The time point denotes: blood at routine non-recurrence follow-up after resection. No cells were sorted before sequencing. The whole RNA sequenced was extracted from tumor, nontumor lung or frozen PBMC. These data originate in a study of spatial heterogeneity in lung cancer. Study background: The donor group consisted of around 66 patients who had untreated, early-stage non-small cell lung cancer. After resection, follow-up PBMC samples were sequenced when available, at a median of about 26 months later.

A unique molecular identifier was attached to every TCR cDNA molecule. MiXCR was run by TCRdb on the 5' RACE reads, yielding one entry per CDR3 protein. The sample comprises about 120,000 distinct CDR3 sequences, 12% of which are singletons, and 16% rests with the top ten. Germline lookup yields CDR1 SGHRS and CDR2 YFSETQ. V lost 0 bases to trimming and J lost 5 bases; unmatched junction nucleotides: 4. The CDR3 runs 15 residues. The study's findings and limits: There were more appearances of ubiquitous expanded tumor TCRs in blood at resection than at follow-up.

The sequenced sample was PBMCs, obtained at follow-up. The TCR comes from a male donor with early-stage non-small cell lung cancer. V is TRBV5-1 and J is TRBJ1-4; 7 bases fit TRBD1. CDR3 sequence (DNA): TGCGCCAGCAGCTTGGGGGGACAGCCGAATGAAAAACTGTTTTTT. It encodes CASSLGGQPNEKLFF.